The present T cell receptor beta chain was sequenced within a study of blood T cell repertoires in COVID-19. Across the whole study: Italy, Spain and the United States were the sources of the convalescent and acute COVID-19 samples. From T cells, B-cell-depleted T cells, or PBMCs came the material, which was cDNA or gDNA.

In the authors' methods: The authors estimated nucleated cell counts from reference gene primer amplification. Assay used: immunoSEQ multiplex PCR; TCRdb lists only in-frame clones, some missing. D and trimming were read from the DNA, whereas the V and J calls and clone size are those reported in that table. The profile shows around 90,000 clones, 70% to 90% of them singletons. This CDR3 is 13 amino acids long. V lost 7 bases to trimming and J lost 4 bases, with 10 bases between them. Germline V gives CDR1 LNHNV, CDR2 YYDKDF (reference sequence). J is TRBJ1-4 and V is TRBV15; D perhaps matches TRBD1 (6 bases). The TCR was taken from a woman in her sixties or seventies with active or convalescent COVID-19. Sample: peripheral blood. CDR3 nucleotides: TGTGCCACCAAACAGGGTCATAATGAAAAACTGTTTTTT. As protein: CATKQGHNEKLFF.